The sequence of this T cell receptor beta chain was determined in a study of Graves' ophthalmopathy and Graves' hyperthyroidism. Amplification of TCR beta CDR3 regions used RNA transcripts. In the first round, RT-PCR was carried out with HTBI primers, and a multiplex PCR formed the second round. TCRdb re-analysed the multiplex PCR reads in MiXCR, keeping a single row per CDR3 protein. The sample carries approximately 1.2 million distinct CDR3 sequences, about two fifths recorded once. The hyperthyroidism patients, aged 18 to 65, had been newly diagnosed, with under 2 months' duration. Enrollment excluded any patients with other autoimmune diseases, uncontrolled infections, pregnancy or lactation. The evidence that diagnosis relied on was clinical symptoms, serum thyroxine, TRAb, thyroid ultrasound and orbital computed tomography. The V and J ends lost 5 bases and 5 bases respectively, with 13 bases between them. The CDR3 sequence is 13 residues long. Germline-derived CDR1 and CDR2 are SGHDN and FVKESK.

In this sample, this clonotype turned up many times. The gene calls are TRBV14 and TRBJ2-7; D is possibly TRBD1 or TRBD2 (5 bases each). This TCR came from an adult man with Graves' hyperthyroidism. Source material: peripheral blood or thyroid tissue (not recorded which). As DNA, the CDR3 is TGTGCCAGCAGCTTACGGGACCTTCACGAGCAGTACTTC. Its translation: CASSLRDLHEQYF.